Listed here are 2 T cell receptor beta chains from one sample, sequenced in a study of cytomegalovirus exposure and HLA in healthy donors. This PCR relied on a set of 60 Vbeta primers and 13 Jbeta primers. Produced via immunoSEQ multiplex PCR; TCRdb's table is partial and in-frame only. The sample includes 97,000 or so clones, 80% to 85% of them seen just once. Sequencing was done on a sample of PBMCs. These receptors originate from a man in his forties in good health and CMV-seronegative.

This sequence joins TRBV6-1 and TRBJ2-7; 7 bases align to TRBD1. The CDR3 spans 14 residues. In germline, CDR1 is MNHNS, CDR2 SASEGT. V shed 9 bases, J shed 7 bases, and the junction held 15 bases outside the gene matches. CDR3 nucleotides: TGTGCCAGTACCGCCGGAGAGGGGGCGCGGGAGCAGTACTTC. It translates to CASTAGEGAREQYF.

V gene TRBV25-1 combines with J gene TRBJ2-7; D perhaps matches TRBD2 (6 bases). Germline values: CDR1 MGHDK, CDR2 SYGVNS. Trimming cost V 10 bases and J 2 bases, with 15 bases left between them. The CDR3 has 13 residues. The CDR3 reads CAIQPRGTYEQYF. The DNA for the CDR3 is TGTGCCATCCAGCCCCGCGGGACCTACGAGCAGTACTTC.